A single sample is the source of the 25 T cell receptor beta chains below, sequenced in a study of T cell responses to AZD1222 COVID-19 vaccine. The data were produced by immunoSEQ multiplex PCR, yet TCRdb's version contains in-frame clones alone and is incomplete. The sample includes 65,000 to 75,000 clones, approximately 85% seen only once; the top ten take under 7%. The source was peripheral blood, collected on day 0 of AZD1222 vaccination. The receptors come from an adult in good health.

The rearrangement joins TRBV28 to TRBJ1-2; no reliable D call. V lost 10 bases, J lost 10 bases, and 19 bases lay in between. There are 12 residues in the CDR3. CDR1 MDHEN and CDR2 SYDVKM come from the germline V gene. The CDR3 here is CATTGLTGVYTF. In DNA, the CDR3 is TGTGCCACCACGGGGTTGACCGGGGTCTACACCTTC.

The chain has TRBV11-2 and TRBJ2-7; D not resolved. CDR3 length: 11 amino acids. The V end was cut by 5 bases, the J end by 3 bases, with 5 bases between. Germline V gives CDR1 SGHAT, CDR2 FQNNGV. Written as DNA, the CDR3 is TGTGCCAGCAGCCCTTACTACGAGCAGTACTTC. Encoded protein: CASSPYYEQYF.

The rearrangement joins TRBV4-3 to TRBJ1-2, with 7 bases that match TRBD1. This CDR3 is 16 amino acids long. With V trimmed by 1 base and J by 2 bases, 7 bases remained unmatched. From germline, CDR1 is LGHNA and CDR2 YSLEER. CDR3 sequence (DNA): TGCGCCAGCAGCCAAGCAGGGGCCAGGGGGAACTATGGCTACACCTTC. Amino acid sequence: CASSQAGARGNYGYTF.

The chain has TRBV27 and TRBJ2-7; TRBD1 might be the D (5 bases). Germline CDR1 is MNHEY and CDR2 is SMNVEV (reference sequence). V lost 5 bases and J lost 3, with 8 bases in between. The CDR3 consists of 12 residues. For the CDR3, the DNA is TGTGCCAGCAGTGGGCAGGGCTACGAGCAGTACTTC. It translates to CASSGQGYEQYF.

In its sample, this clone was seen a few times. The chain carries TRBV28 and TRBJ2-1; 7 bases map to TRBD1. The V gene's germline CDR1 is MDHEN and CDR2 SYDVKM. The ends lost 4 bases at V and 4 bases at J; junction bases unmatched: 10. There are 16 residues in the CDR3. CDR3 in DNA: TGTGCCAGCAGTTCATACCTCGGGACAGCATACAATGAGCAGTTCTTC. This gives the protein CASSSYLGTAYNEQFF. The full variable domain, with the rest looked up from reference TRBV28 and TRBJ2-1, is DVKVTQSSRYLVKRTGEKVFLECVQDMDHENMFWYRQDPGLGLRLIYFSYDVKMKEKGDIPEGYSVSREKKERFSLILESASTNQTSMYLCASSSYLGTAYNEQFFGPGTRLTVL.

The genes are TRBV27 and TRBJ2-7; perhaps D is TRBD1 or TRBD2 (5 bases each). Trimming pared 4 bases from V and 3 bases from J, leaving 16 bases between. Looked up from germline, CDR1 is MNHEY and CDR2 is SMNVEV (reference sequence). CDR3 length: 15 amino acids. The CDR3 nucleotides read TGTGCCAGCAGTTCCCCCGGGACCCTTGGCTACGAGCAGTACTTC. Amino acid sequence: CASSSPGTLGYEQYF.

This clone has more than one count but fewer than ten. This chain links TRBV2 with TRBJ2-2; 10 nucleotides line up with TRBD2. Trimming cost V 6 bases and J 3 bases; bases outside gene matches: 4. This CDR3 has 15 residues. Germline V gene sequence: CDR1 SNHLY, CDR2 FYNNEI. This chain's CDR3 is CASSAGTSDTGELFF. CDR3 in DNA: TGTGCCAGCAGCGCCGGGACTAGCGACACCGGGGAGCTGTTTTTT.

The chain couples TRBV7-3 to TRBJ1-6; TRBD1 matches at 7 bases. CDR3 length: 18 residues. V shed 5 bases and J 0 bases; nucleotides not matched to a gene: 10. Germline V gene lookup returns CDR1 SGHTA and CDR2 FQGTGA. This CDR3 is CASSRQGPKSSYNSPLHF. DNA for the CDR3: TGTGCCAGCAGCCGACAGGGCCCGAAAAGCTCCTATAATTCACCCCTCCACTTT.

V and J are TRBV5-4 and TRBJ2-1; TRBD2 matches 8 bases. The length of the CDR3 is 15 residues. Germline V gene sequence: CDR1 SGHNT, CDR2 YYREEE (reference sequence). The trim removed 2 bases at V and 4 bases at J, leaving 5 bases unmatched. CDR3 residues: CASSFRAGAYNEQFF. CDR3 DNA sequence: TGTGCCAGCAGCTTTCGAGCGGGGGCTTACAATGAGCAGTTCTTC.

About this clone: The junction differs from germline at one of its ends, possibly a read error. The chain recombines TRBV27 with TRBJ2-7; D is ambiguous. The V gene's germline CDR1 is MNHEY and CDR2 SMNVEV (reference sequence). The CDR3 has 11 amino acids. CDR3 region: CASSLSYEQYF. Written as DNA, the CDR3 is TGTGCCAGCAGTCTATCCTACGAGCAGTACTTC.

This chain connects TRBV4-1 to TRBJ2-1; 11 nucleotides line up with TRBD2. The V and J ends lost 3 bases and 9 bases, in that order; junction bases with no gene match: 10. The CDR3 extends over 16 amino acids. CDR1 is MGHRA and CDR2 is YSYEKL in the germline V gene. CDR3 sequence: CASSHTTSGDEGEQFF. CDR3 nucleotide sequence: TGCGCCAGCAGCCATACGACTAGCGGGGACGAGGGTGAGCAGTTCTTC.

The chain is built from TRBV18 and TRBJ2-7; TRBD2 aligns across 12 bases. Germline CDR1 KGHSH, CDR2 LQKENI. This CDR3 comprises 16 residues. The trim removed 6 bases at V and 4 bases at J, leaving 10 bases unmatched. The CDR3 loop is CASSNPSSGGEYEQYF. The CDR3 DNA is TGTGCCAGCTCCAATCCCTCTAGCGGGGGGGAGTACGAGCAGTACTTC.

This rearrangement joins TRBV2 to TRBJ1-6; the D is unclear. The CDR3 extends over 14 amino acids. Germline-derived CDR1 and CDR2 are SNHLY and FYNNEI. V lost 7 bases and J 3 bases, leaving 10 bases between the germline ends. CDR3 sequence (DNA): TGTGCCAGCAAATTGAGTTTCTATAATTCACCCCTCCACTTT. Protein sequence: CASKLSFYNSPLHF. Drawing the rest from reference TRBV2 and TRBJ1-6, the complete variable domain is EPEVTQTPSHQVTQMGQEVILRCVPISNHLYFYWYRQILGQKVEFLVSFYNNEISEKSEIFDDQFSVERPDGSNFTLKIRSTKLEDSAMYFCASKLSFYNSPLHFGNGTRLTVT.

The J gene is TRBJ2-1, the V gene TRBV7-2, with 9 bases lining up with TRBD2. This CDR3 comprises 17 residues. Trimming at V came to 0 bases and at J to 9 bases, leaving 12 bases not matched to a gene. Per germline, CDR1 SGHTA and CDR2 FQGNSA. The CDR3 DNA reads TGTGCCAGCAGCTTAGCGCTGGGCGGGGGGGCCAAAGTTGAGCAGTTCTTC. Translated: CASSLALGGGAKVEQFF. The full variable domain, rest sourced from reference TRBV7-2 and TRBJ2-1, is GAGVSQSPSNKVTEKGKDVELRCDPISGHTALYWYRQSLGQGLEFLIYFQGNSAPDKSGLPSDRFSAERTGGSVSTLTIQRTQQEDSAVYLCASSLALGGGAKVEQFFGPGTRLTVL.

This sequence joins TRBV5-1 and TRBJ2-2; TRBD1 is a possible D gene (5 bases). The CDR3 extends over 15 amino acids. In germline, CDR1 is SGHRS, CDR2 YFSETQ. The V end was cut by 2 bases, the J end by 0 bases, with 8 bases between. The CDR3 sequence is CASSFEGANTGELFF. Here the CDR3 DNA reads TGCGCCAGCAGCTTTGAAGGGGCGAACACCGGGGAGCTGTTTTTT.

V usage is TRBV11-1 and J usage is TRBJ2-7; 8 positions match TRBD1. The V segment lost 9 bases and the J segment 5 bases; nucleotides outside the gene matches: 9. The germline gives CDR1 SGHAT, CDR2 FQDESV (reference sequence). The CDR3 totals 13 residues. The CDR3 DNA reads TGTGCCAGTCGACAGGGGTTAGGCCACGAGCAGTACTTC. This translates into CASRQGLGHEQYF.

V usage is TRBV29-1 and J usage is TRBJ2-7; 11 nucleotides match TRBD1. There are 13 residues in the CDR3. CDR1 is SQVTM, CDR2 ANQGSEA, per germline. V lost 3 bases and J lost 3; bases outside the gene matches: 1. The CDR3 sequence is CSVEGTGGYEQYF. The CDR3, as DNA: TGCAGCGTTGAGGGGACAGGGGGCTACGAGCAGTACTTC.

V is TRBV20-1 and J is TRBJ1-4; perhaps TRBD1 as D (6 bases). CDR1 and CDR2 (germline): DFQATT, SNEGSKA (reference sequence). V was trimmed by 6 bases and J by 8 bases, leaving 7 bases between them. This CDR3 region has 10 residues. Here the CDR3 DNA reads TGCAGTGCCCAGGGGGAAAAACTGTTTTTT. Amino acids: CSAQGEKLFF.

The CDR3: CASSVDRSGFSPLHF. CDR3 nucleotide sequence: TGTGCCAGCAGCGTGGACAGGTCCGGCTTTTCACCCCTCCACTTT. The chain links TRBV9 to TRBJ1-6; 7 bases align to TRBD1. Germline CDR1 SGDLS, CDR2 YYNGEE. J gave up 9 bases and V 2 bases, and 8 bases lay outside the gene matches. CDR3 size: 15 residues.

The chain uses TRBV30 and TRBJ1-6; no clear D gene. Trimming cost V 1 base and J 13 bases, with 17 bases left between them. Germline V CDR1 and CDR2: GTSNPN, SVGIG (reference sequence). This CDR3 has 14 residues. CDR3 nucleotides: TGTGCCTGGAGTGGGACTCCCTCCCTGGGGCCCCTCCACTTT. Translation gives CAWSGTPSLGPLHF.

The V and J genes are TRBV30 and TRBJ1-3; D may be TRBD1 (5 bases). CDR3 length: 16 residues. V lost 1 base and J 0 bases, leaving 13 bases between the germline ends. Germline CDR1 reads GTSNPN; CDR2 reads SVGIG (reference sequence). This CDR3 reads CAWSATGGSSGNTIYF. The CDR3 DNA is TGTGCCTGGAGTGCCACAGGAGGGAGCTCTGGAAACACCATATATTTT. Drawing the rest from reference TRBV30 and TRBJ1-3, the complete variable domain is SQTIHQWPATLVQPVGSPLSLECTVEGTSNPNLYWYRQAAGRGLQLLFYSVGIGQISSEVPQNLSASRPQDRQFILSSKKLLLSDSGFYLCAWSATGGSSGNTIYFGEGSWLTVV.

The genes are TRBV5-8 and TRBJ2-2; tentative D call: TRBD1 (6 bases). V was pared by 5 bases and J by 1 base, with 12 bases between. Germline loops: CDR1 SGHTS, CDR2 YDEGEE. The CDR3 extends over 15 amino acids. The CDR3 reads CASSRGTLNTGELFF. CDR3 nucleotide sequence: TGTGCCAGCAGTCGAGGGACACTGAACACCGGGGAGCTGTTTTTT.

V usage is TRBV27 and J usage is TRBJ1-2; 7 nucleotides match TRBD1. CDR3 length equals 16 residues. The germline CDR1 and CDR2 sequences are MNHEY and SMNVEV (reference sequence). After removal of 2 bases from V and 0 bases from J, the junction contained 6 bases not matched to a gene. CDR3 sequence reads: CASSLRGQTPNYGYTF. The CDR3, as DNA: TGTGCCAGCAGTTTAAGGGGACAGACCCCTAACTATGGCTACACCTTC.

The rearrangement links TRBV3-1 (or the pseudogene TRBV3-2) to TRBJ2-3; a weak D match, TRBD2 (6 bases). There are 14 residues in the CDR3. With 8 bases removed from V and 7 bases from J, the gap between germline ends came to 19 bases. Germline V lookup: CDR1 LGHDT, CDR2 YNNKEL (reference sequence). CDR3 nucleotide sequence: TGTGCCAGCCACGGGACTCCGATGCATAATACGCAGTATTTT. Translated: CASHGTPMHNTQYF.

For this clone: Other DNA sequences in the sample encode the same CDR3. The chain uses TRBV6-6 and TRBJ2-1, with no clear D. Per germline, CDR1 MNHNY and CDR2 SVGAGI (reference sequence). V gave up 6 bases and J gave up 2 bases, with 5 bases separating them. This CDR3 comprises 12 residues. CDR3 region: CASSRPYNEQFF. The CDR3 DNA reads as TGTGCCAGCAGCCGGCCCTACAATGAGCAGTTCTTC.